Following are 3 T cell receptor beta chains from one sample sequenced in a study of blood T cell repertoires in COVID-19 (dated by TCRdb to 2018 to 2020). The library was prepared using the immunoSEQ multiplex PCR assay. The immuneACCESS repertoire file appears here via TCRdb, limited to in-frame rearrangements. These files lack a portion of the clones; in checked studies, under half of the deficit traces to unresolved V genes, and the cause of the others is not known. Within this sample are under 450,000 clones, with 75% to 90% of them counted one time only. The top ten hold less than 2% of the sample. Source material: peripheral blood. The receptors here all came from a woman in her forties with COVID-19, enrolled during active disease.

The CDR3 here is CASSLSPGSSYNEQFF. CDR3 nucleotide sequence: TGCGCCAGCAGCTTATCGCCGGGGAGCTCCTACAATGAGCAGTTCTTC. J is TRBJ2-1 and V is TRBV5-1, with D perhaps TRBD2 (5 bases). CDR1 and CDR2 (germline): SGHRS, YFSETQ. Trimming removed 2 bases at V and 0 bases at J, with 12 bases between. CDR3 length equals 16 residues.

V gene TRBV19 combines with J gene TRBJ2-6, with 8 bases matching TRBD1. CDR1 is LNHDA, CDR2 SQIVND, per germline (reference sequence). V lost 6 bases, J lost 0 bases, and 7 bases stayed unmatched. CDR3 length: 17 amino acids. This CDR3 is CASRGDRTNSGANVLTF. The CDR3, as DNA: TGTGCCAGTAGGGGGGACAGGACCAACTCTGGGGCCAACGTCCTGACTTTC.

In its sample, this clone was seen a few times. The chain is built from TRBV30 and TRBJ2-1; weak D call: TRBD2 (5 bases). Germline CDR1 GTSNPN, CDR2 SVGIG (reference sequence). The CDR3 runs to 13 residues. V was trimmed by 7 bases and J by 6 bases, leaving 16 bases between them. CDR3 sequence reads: CAFATTIGNEQFF. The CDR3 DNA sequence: TGTGCCTTTGCGACTACGATCGGCAATGAGCAGTTCTTC.